Shown below are 11 T cell receptor beta chains from a single sample sequenced in a study of cytomegalovirus exposure and HLA in healthy donors. Sequenced by immunoSEQ multiplex PCR; TCRdb stores in-frame clones only, minus some. The sample includes about 130,000 clones, 70% to 90% seen only once; the top ten take about 6.6%. The sequenced material came from PBMCs. Every receptor here comes from a woman in her 30s in good health and CMV-seropositive.

For this clone: The junction and the germline gene differ at one end; a read error may be behind it. The chain combines TRBV6-1 with TRBJ1-2, with 8 positions matching TRBD1. CDR1 and CDR2 from the germline V gene are MNHNS and SASEGT. The length of the CDR3 is 12 residues. CDR3 residues: CASSGWNRGLAF. The CDR3 coding sequence is TGTGCCAGCAGTGGATGGAACAGGGGGTTGGCCTTC.

The chain carries TRBV7-8 and TRBJ1-1; D is unresolved. The CDR3 totals 16 residues. Germline V gene data show CDR1 as SGHVS and CDR2 as FQNEAQ. V shed 0 bases and J shed 0 bases, with 11 bases lying between them. The CDR3 DNA follows: TGTGCCAGCAGCTTAGCCCGAAGCGGCTTGAACACTGAAGCTTTCTTT. It translates to CASSLARSGLNTEAFF.

J is TRBJ1-5 and V is TRBV5-6; no firm D call. Germline V gene sequence: CDR1 SGHDT, CDR2 YYEEEE. Trimming cost V 3 bases and J 3 bases, with 10 bases left between them. This CDR3 region has 14 residues. The CDR3 protein is CASSYGSLNQPQHF. The DNA of the CDR3 is TGTGCCAGCAGCTACGGGTCTCTCAATCAGCCCCAGCATTTT. Full variable domain (rest looked up from reference TRBV5-6 and TRBJ1-5): DAGVTQSPTHLIKTRGQQVTLRCSPKSGHDTVSWYQQALGQGPQFIFQYYEEEERQRGNFPDRFSGHQFPNYSSELNVNALLLGDSALYLCASSYGSLNQPQHFGDGTRLSIL.

V gene TRBV5-1 combines with J gene TRBJ1-1; TRBD1 is a possible D gene (5 bases). CDR3 length equals 16 residues. Per germline, CDR1 SGHRS and CDR2 YFSETQ. Deletions cut 1 base from V and 3 bases from J, with 16 bases between. The DNA for the CDR3 is TGCGCCAGCAGCTTGCCCCGGGGGGGGTTCTACACTGAAGCTTTCTTT. Translating it yields CASSLPRGGFYTEAFF.

The genes are TRBV5-4 and TRBJ2-7, with D possibly matching TRBD1 (6 bases). The germline V gene encodes CDR1 SGHNT and CDR2 YYREEE (reference sequence). The CDR3 consists of 14 residues. V shed 1 base and J shed 3 bases, with 11 bases lying between them. The CDR3 coding sequence is TGTGCCAGCAGCTTGCCTGGACAGAACTACGAGCAGTACTTC. Its translation: CASSLPGQNYEQYF.

The chain combines TRBV19 with TRBJ1-5; D call uncertain. This CDR3 is 12 amino acids long. Germline V gives CDR1 LNHDA, CDR2 SQIVND (reference sequence). The V end lost 3 bases, the J end lost 3 bases, and 3 bases lay between the germline ends. This CDR3 reads CASSILNQPQHF. For the CDR3, the DNA is TGTGCCAGTAGTATTCTCAATCAGCCCCAGCATTTT.

The chain uses TRBV10-2 and TRBJ2-7; 11 bases are shared with TRBD2. The CDR3 contains 16 residues. V lost 6 bases, J lost 3 bases, and 10 bases stayed unmatched. Per the germline V gene, CDR1 is WSHSY and CDR2 is SAAADI. CDR3 nucleotide sequence: TGCGCCAGCAGGGCTGTGGGGACTAGCGGCGACTACGAGCAGTACTTC. This encodes CASRAVGTSGDYEQYF.

This chain connects TRBV7-2 to TRBJ2-3, with 11 bases that match TRBD2. V lost 3 bases, J lost 2 bases, and 4 bases stayed unmatched. This CDR3 is built from 16 residues. Per the germline V gene, CDR1 is SGHTA and CDR2 is FQGNSA. The CDR3 DNA reads as TGTGCCAGCAGCTTCCGGACTAGCGGGTTCACAGATACGCAGTATTTT. It codes for CASSFRTSGFTDTQYF.

The V and J genes are TRBV7-2 and TRBJ2-7; 14 bases match TRBD2. Per germline, CDR1 SGHTA and CDR2 FQGNSA. V lost 6 bases, J lost 2 bases, and 3 bases stayed unmatched. This CDR3 comprises 15 residues. The CDR3: CASRETSGGAYEQYF. CDR3 DNA: TGTGCCAGCAGAGAGACTAGCGGGGGGGCCTACGAGCAGTACTTC. The variable domain in full, completed from reference TRBV7-2 and TRBJ2-7, reads GAGVSQSPSNKVTEKGKDVELRCDPISGHTALYWYRQSLGQGLEFLIYFQGNSAPDKSGLPSDRFSAERTGGSVSTLTIQRTQQEDSAVYLCASRETSGGAYEQYFGPGTRLTVT.

The chain is built from TRBV2 and TRBJ2-7; D is uncertain. Looked up from germline, CDR1 is SNHLY and CDR2 is FYNNEI. Between the trimmed V and J ends, which lost 6 bases and 2 bases, there was a span of 11 bases. The CDR3 has 13 amino acids. The CDR3 protein is CASSTGLPYEQYF. CDR3 bases: TGTGCCAGCAGCACCGGTCTCCCCTACGAGCAGTACTTC.

The chain links TRBV5-6 to TRBJ1-2; D unclear. The CDR3 consists of 14 residues. V was shortened by 6 bases and J by 3 bases, with 15 bases between the two germline ends. Per germline, CDR1 SGHDT and CDR2 YYEEEE. Here the CDR3 reads CASNLLQTYYGYTF. The DNA of the CDR3 is TGTGCCAGCAACTTACTTCAGACATACTATGGCTACACCTTC.